The rows below give T cell receptor beta chains drawn from one sample of a study of T cells in Graves' hyperthyroidism and ophthalmopathy. Using its own MiXCR run on the multiplex PCR reads, TCRdb lists one record per CDR3 protein. The sample shows about 350,000 distinct CDR3 sequences, approximately 17% of them seen only once. Specimen: blood. Receptors were obtained from a woman in her twenties or thirties with Graves' hyperthyroidism that later progressed to Graves' ophthalmopathy. CDR3s include the opening cysteine and the closing phenylalanine or tryptophan. A D gene is named only where the DNA matches it firmly. Size is stated for part of the rows, as once, few or many counts, or as a class when the clone is expanded.

TRBV5-6	TRBJ2-5	few	TRBD2	CASSLGAGIWETQYF	TGTGCCAGCAGCTTGGGAGCGGGGATTTGGGAGACCCAGTACTTC
TRBV5-1	TRBJ2-7	-	-	CASSLSQTAYEQYF	TGCGCCAGCAGCTTGAGCCAGACCGCCTACGAGCAGTACTTC
TRBV7-6	TRBJ2-2	few	-	CASSLMRGTGELFF	TGTGCCAGCAGCTTAATGAGAGGGACCGGGGAGCTGTTTTTT
TRBV7-9	TRBJ1-2	few	TRBD1	CASSPTGEFRNGYTF	TGTGCCAGCAGTCCAACAGGGGAATTCAGGAATGGCTACACCTTC
TRBV3-1	TRBJ2-4	-	TRBD2	CASSHQGLAGERGKNIQYF	TGTGCCAGCAGCCACCAGGGACTAGCGGGAGAACGGGGCAAAAACATTCAGTACTTC
TRBV11-2	TRBJ2-7	many	-	CASSFSLGGSRTVPYEQYF	TGTGCCAGCAGCTTTTCTCTGGGCGGTTCTAGGACGGTTCCCTACGAGCAGTACTTC
TRBV9	TRBJ2-1	-	-	CASSSGLYEQFF	TGTGCCAGCAGCTCGGGCCTATATGAGCAGTTCTTC
TRBV12-3/TRBV12-4	TRBJ2-1	-	-	CASSFTGSYNEQFF	TGTGCCAGCAGTTTTACGGGCAGCTACAATGAGCAGTTCTTC
TRBV28	TRBJ2-7	many	TRBD1	CASSRRQGVSYEQYF	TGTGCCAGCAGCCGACGGCAGGGGGTGAGTTACGAGCAGTACTTC
TRBV6-2/TRBV6-3	TRBJ1-2	-	-	CASTRGGAGYTF	TGTGCCAGCACCCGCGGGGGGGCTGGCTACACCTTC
TRBV11-2	TRBJ1-3	-	-	CASSLQGVADTIYF	TGTGCCAGCAGCTTACAGGGCGTCGCAGACACCATATATTTT
TRBV7-9	TRBJ2-6	few	-	CASSHGSAFGANVLTF	TGTGCCAGCAGCCACGGGTCCGCCTTCGGGGCCAACGTCCTGACTTTC
TRBV24-1	TRBJ1-2	few	-	CATSDPGTESYYGYTF	TGTGCCACCAGTGATCCCGGGACCGAGAGTTACTATGGCTACACCTTC
TRBV27	TRBJ2-3	few	TRBD1	CASSWDRSPSDTQYF	TGTGCCAGCAGTTGGGACAGGTCACCCTCAGATACGCAGTATTTT
TRBV30	TRBJ1-1	-	-	CACDPNTEAFF	TGTGCCTGCGACCCGAACACTGAAGCTTTCTTT
TRBV19	TRBJ2-1	many	TRBD1	CASSTPMTGEDNEQFF	TGTGCCAGTAGTACCCCGATGACAGGGGAGGACAATGAGCAGTTCTTC
TRBV20-1	TRBJ2-3	many	-	CSTHSWSTDTQYF	TGCAGTACTCACAGCTGGAGCACAGATACGCAGTATTTT
TRBV20-1	TRBJ1-1	many	TRBD1	CSARDLQGGNTEAFF	TGCAGTGCTAGAGATCTGCAGGGGGGGAACACTGAAGCTTTCTTT
TRBV2	TRBJ1-6	many	TRBD1	CASSPSGQGNNSPLHF	TGTGCCAGCAGCCCCTCCGGACAGGGCAATAATTCACCCCTCCACTTT
TRBV6-1	TRBJ1-6	many	-	CASTLKQNSPLHF	TGTGCCAGCACCCTCAAGCAGAATTCACCCCTCCACTTT
TRBV6-1	TRBJ1-1	many	-	CASSHSRDPLMNTEAFF	TGTGCCAGCAGTCACAGCCGGGACCCACTTATGAACACTGAAGCTTTCTTT
TRBV12-3/TRBV12-4	TRBJ1-5	many	-	CASSLEVTRKYSNQPQHF	TGTGCCAGCAGTTTAGAGGTGACTAGAAAATATAGCAATCAGCCCCAGCATTTT
TRBV10-3	TRBJ2-2	many	-	CAISAFSRGSNTGELFF	TGTGCCATCAGTGCGTTTTCCAGGGGCTCGAACACCGGGGAGCTGTTTTTT
TRBV10-3	TRBJ2-5	many	-	CAISEAIESDSYQYF	TGTGCCATCAGTGAGGCCATAGAATCCGACAGTTACCAGTACTTC
TRBV20-1	TRBJ1-6	many	TRBD1	CSARDRAASYNSPLHF	TGCAGTGCTAGGGACAGGGCGGCCTCCTATAATTCACCCCTCCACTTT